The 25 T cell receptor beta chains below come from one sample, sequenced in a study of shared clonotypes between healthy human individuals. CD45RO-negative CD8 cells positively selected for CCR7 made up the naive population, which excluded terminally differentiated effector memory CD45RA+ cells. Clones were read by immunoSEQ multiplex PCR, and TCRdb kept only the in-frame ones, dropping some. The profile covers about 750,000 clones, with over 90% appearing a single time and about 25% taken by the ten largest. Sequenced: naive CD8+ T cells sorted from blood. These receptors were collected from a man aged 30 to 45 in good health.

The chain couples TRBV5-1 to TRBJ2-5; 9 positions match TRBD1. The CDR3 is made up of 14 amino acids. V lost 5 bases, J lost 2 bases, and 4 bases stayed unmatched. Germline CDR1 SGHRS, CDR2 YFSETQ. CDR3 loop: CASSSGQGQETQYF. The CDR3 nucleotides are TGCGCCAGCAGTTCCGGACAGGGGCAAGAGACCCAGTACTTC. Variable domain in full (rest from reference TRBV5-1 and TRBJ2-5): KAGVTQTPRYLIKTRGQQVTLSCSPISGHRSVSWYQQTPGQGLQFLFEYFSETQRNKGNFPGRFSGRQFSNSRSEMNVSTLELGDSALYLCASSSGQGQETQYFGPGTRLLVL.

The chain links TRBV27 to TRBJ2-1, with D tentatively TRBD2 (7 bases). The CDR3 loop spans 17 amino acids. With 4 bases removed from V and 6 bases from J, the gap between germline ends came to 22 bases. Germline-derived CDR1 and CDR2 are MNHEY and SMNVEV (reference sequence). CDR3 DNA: TGTGCCAGCAGTTCGGTTGGGGGGGCCCCCTACTTCAATGAGCAGTTCTTC. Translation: CASSSVGGAPYFNEQFF.

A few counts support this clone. CDR3 loop: CSAEGLNTEAFF. In DNA, the CDR3 is TGCAGCGCGGAGGGCCTGAACACTGAAGCTTTCTTT. V and J are TRBV29-1 and TRBJ1-1; no definite D call. This CDR3 comprises 12 residues. V shed 7 bases and J shed 0 bases, with 9 bases lying between them. Germline loops: CDR1 SQVTM, CDR2 ANQGSEA.

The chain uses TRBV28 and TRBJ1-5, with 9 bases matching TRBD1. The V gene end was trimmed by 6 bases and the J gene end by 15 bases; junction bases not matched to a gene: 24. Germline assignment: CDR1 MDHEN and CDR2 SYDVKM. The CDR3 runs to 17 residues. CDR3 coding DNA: TGTGCCAGCAGAACCGGACAGGGGATAATCGGCTCCCAGGGAGGGCATTTT. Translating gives CASRTGQGIIGSQGGHF.

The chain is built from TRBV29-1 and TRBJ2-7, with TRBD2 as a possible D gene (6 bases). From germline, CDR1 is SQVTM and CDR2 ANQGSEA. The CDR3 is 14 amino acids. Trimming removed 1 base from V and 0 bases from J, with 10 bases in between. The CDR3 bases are TGCAGCGTTGAAGGGTCGGGGGACTCCTACGAGCAGTACTTC. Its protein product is CSVEGSGDSYEQYF.

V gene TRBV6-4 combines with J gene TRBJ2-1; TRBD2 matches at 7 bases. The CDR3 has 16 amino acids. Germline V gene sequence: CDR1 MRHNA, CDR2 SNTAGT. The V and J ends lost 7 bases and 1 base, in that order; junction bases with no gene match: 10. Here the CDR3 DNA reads TGTGCCAGCATGTCCTGGCCTAGCGGTTCCTACAATGAGCAGTTCTTC. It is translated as CASMSWPSGSYNEQFF.

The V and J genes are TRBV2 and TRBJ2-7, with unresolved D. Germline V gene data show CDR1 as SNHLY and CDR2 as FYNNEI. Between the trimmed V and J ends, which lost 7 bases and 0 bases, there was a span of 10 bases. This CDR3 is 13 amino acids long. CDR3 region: CASNYESSYEQYF. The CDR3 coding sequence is TGTGCCAGCAACTACGAGAGCTCCTACGAGCAGTACTTC.

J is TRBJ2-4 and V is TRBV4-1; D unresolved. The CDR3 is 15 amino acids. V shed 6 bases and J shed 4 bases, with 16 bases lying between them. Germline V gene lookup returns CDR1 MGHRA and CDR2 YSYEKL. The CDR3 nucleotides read TGCGCCAGCAGGCCGGCACCACTTGGGAAAAACATTCAGTACTTC. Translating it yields CASRPAPLGKNIQYF.

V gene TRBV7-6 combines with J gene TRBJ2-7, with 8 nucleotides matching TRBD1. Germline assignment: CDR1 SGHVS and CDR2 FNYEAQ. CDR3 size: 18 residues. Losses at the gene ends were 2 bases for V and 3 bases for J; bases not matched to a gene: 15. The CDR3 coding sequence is TGTGCCAGCAGCTTAACCCCCCAACAGACAGGGGCCGACTACGAGCAGTACTTC. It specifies CASSLTPQQTGADYEQYF.

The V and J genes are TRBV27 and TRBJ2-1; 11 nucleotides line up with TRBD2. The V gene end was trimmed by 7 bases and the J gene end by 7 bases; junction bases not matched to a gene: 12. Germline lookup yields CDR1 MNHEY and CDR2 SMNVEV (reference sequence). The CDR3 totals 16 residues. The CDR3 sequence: CASNPLLAGAGNEQFF. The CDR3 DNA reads TGTGCCAGCAACCCCTTACTAGCGGGAGCTGGAAATGAGCAGTTCTTC.

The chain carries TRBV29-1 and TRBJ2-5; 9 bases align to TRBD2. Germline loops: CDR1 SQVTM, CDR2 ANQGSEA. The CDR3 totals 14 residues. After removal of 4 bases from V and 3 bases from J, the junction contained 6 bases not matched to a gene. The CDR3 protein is CSVVGGRAKETQYF. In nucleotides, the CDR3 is TGCAGCGTTGTGGGCGGGAGGGCGAAAGAGACCCAGTACTTC.

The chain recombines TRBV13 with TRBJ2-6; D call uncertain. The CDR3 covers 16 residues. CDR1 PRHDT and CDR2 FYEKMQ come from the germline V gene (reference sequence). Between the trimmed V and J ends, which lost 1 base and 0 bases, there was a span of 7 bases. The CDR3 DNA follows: TGTGCCAGCAGCTTAGCGCAGATCTCTGGGGCCAACGTCCTGACTTTC. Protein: CASSLAQISGANVLTF.

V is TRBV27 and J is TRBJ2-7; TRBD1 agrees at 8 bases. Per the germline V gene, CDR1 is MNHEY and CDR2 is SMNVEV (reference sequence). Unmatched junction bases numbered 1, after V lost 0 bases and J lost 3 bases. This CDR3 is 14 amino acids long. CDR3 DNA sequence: TGTGCCAGCAGTTTATCGGGACAGGACTACGAGCAGTACTTC. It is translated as CASSLSGQDYEQYF.

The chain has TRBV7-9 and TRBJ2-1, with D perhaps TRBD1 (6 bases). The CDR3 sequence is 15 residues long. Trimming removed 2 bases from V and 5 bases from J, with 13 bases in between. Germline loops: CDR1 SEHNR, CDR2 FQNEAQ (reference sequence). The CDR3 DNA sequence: TGTGCCAGCAGCTTAAGACAGGCCCCCCACAATGAGCAGTTCTTC. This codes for CASSLRQAPHNEQFF.

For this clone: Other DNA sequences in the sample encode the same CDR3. The CDR3 spells CASSLGTADTQYF. CDR3 DNA: TGTGCCAGCAGCTTGGGGACAGCAGATACGCAGTATTTT. The J gene is TRBJ2-3, the V gene TRBV11-3, with 7 bases aligning to TRBD1. The CDR3 is made up of 13 amino acids. The J segment lost 4 bases and the V segment lost 3 bases, leaving 1 base of the junction unmatched. The V gene's germline CDR1 is SGHNT and CDR2 YENEEA.

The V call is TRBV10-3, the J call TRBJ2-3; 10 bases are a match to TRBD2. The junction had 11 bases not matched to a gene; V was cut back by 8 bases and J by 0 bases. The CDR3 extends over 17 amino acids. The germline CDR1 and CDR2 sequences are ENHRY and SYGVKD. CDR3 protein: CAIVDSLAGASTDTQYF. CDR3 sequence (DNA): TGTGCCATCGTCGACAGTCTAGCGGGAGCAAGCACAGATACGCAGTATTTT.

The CDR3 DNA sequence: TGTGCCAGCAGCTTAGGCCTGGGTGGCTATGGCTACACCTTC. Translating it yields CASSLGLGGYGYTF. The rearrangement uses TRBV7-9 and TRBJ1-2; the D is unclear. V lost 1 base and J lost 4, with 10 bases in between. CDR1 SEHNR and CDR2 FQNEAQ come from the germline V gene (reference sequence). The CDR3 loop spans 14 amino acids.

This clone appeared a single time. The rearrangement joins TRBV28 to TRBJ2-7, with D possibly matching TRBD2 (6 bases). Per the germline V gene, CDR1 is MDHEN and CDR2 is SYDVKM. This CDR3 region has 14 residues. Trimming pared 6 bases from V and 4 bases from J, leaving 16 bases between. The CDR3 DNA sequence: TGTGCCAGCAGCTCGCCCGGGAGTGGGTACGAGCAGTACTTC. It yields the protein CASSSPGSGYEQYF. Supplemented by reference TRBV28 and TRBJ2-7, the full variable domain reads DVKVTQSSRYLVKRTGEKVFLECVQDMDHENMFWYRQDPGLGLRLIYFSYDVKMKEKGDIPEGYSVSREKKERFSLILESASTNQTSMYLCASSSPGSGYEQYFGPGTRLTVT.

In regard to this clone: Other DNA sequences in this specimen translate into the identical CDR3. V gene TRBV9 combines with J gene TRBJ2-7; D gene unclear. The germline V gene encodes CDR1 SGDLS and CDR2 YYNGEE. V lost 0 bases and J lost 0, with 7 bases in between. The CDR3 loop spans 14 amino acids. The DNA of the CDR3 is TGTGCCAGCAGCGTAGGTGGGAACTCCTACGAGCAGTACTTC. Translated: CASSVGGNSYEQYF.

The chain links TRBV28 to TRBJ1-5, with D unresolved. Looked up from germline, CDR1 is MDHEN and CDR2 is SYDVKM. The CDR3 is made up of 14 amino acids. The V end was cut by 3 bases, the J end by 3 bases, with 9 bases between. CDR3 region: CASSFLEFNQPQHF. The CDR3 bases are TGTGCCAGCAGTTTTCTGGAGTTCAATCAGCCCCAGCATTTT. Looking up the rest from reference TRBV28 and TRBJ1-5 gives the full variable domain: DVKVTQSSRYLVKRTGEKVFLECVQDMDHENMFWYRQDPGLGLRLIYFSYDVKMKEKGDIPEGYSVSREKKERFSLILESASTNQTSMYLCASSFLEFNQPQHFGDGTRLSIL.

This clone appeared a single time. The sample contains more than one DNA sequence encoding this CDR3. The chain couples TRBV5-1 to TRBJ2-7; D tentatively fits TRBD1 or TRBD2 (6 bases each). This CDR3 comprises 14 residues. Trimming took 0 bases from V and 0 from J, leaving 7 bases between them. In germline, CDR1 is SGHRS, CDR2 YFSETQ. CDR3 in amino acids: CASSLEGGSYEQYF. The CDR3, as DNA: TGCGCCAGCAGCTTGGAGGGGGGCTCCTACGAGCAGTACTTC.

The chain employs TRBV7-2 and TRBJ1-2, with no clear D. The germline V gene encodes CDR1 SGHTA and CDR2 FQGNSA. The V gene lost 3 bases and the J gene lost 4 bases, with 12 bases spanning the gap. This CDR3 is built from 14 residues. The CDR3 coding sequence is TGTGCCAGCAGCTTTCTGGTTGGGGTCTATGGCTACACCTTC. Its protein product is CASSFLVGVYGYTF. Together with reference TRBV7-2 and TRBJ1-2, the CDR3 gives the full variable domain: GAGVSQSPSNKVTEKGKDVELRCDPISGHTALYWYRQSLGQGLEFLIYFQGNSAPDKSGLPSDRFSAERTGGSVSTLTIQRTQQEDSAVYLCASSFLVGVYGYTFGSGTRLTVV.

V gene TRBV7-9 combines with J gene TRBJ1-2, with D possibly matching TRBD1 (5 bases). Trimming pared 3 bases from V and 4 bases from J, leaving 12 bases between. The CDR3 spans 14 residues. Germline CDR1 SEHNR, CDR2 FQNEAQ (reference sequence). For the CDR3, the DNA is TGTGCCAGCAGCTTTGACAGTACACCCTATGGCTACACCTTC. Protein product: CASSFDSTPYGYTF.

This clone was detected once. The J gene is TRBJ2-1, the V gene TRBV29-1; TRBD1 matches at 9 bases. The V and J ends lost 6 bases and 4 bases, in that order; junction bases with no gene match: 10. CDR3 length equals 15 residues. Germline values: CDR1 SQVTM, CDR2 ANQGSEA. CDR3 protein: CSVAGGTGTYNEQFF. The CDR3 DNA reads TGCAGCGTGGCGGGCGGGACAGGGACATACAATGAGCAGTTCTTC.

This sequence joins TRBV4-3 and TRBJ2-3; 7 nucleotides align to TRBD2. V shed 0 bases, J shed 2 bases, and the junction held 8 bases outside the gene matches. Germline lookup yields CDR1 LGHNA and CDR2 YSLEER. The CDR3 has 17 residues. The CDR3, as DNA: TGCGCCAGCAGCCAAGATCTACCTAGCGGCTACACAGATACGCAGTATTTT. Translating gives CASSQDLPSGYTDTQYF.